This paragraph reports one TCR beta chain. What it binds is not known. A much larger clone differs by one base, so this may be a read error. This CDR3 is built from 15 residues. From germline, CDR1 is SGHTA and CDR2 FQGNSA. The sample comes from a study of blood T cells in healthy people across ages. Study findings and constraints: Diversity figures based on one million T cells were deemed too low. Long-lived donors had more naive CD4+ cells and higher diversity than aged donors.

A second PCR, run for roughly 7 to 12 cycles, used a sample-barcoded 5' primer plus a J-beta primer mix. TCRdb recomputed calls from the 5' RACE reads with MiXCR, one row per CDR3 protein. The sample yields fewer than 950,000 distinct CDR3 sequences, roughly 40% seen once. Sequenced input: blood. The chain recombines TRBV7-2 with TRBJ2-7, with D possibly matching TRBD1 (5 bases). The receptor's source is a man younger than 30 in good health. In nucleotides, the CDR3 is TGTGCCGGCAGCTTATCAGGGTGGGCCAAATACGAGCAGTACTTC. It yields the protein CAGSLSGWAKYEQYF.